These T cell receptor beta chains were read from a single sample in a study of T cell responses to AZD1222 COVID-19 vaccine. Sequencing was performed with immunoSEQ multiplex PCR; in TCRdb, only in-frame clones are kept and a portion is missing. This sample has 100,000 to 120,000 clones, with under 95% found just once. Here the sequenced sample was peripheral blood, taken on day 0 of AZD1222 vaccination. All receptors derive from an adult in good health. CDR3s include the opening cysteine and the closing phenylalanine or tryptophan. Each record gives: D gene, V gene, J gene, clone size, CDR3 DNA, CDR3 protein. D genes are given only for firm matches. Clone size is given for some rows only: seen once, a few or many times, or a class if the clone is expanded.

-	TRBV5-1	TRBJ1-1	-	TGCGCCAGCAGCTTGGCCGGGCAGGGTCTGGCTTTCTTT	CASSLAGQGLAFF
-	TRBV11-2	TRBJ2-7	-	TGTGCCAGCAGATCTCCGGGACTGAGCTCCTACGAGCAGTACTTC	CASRSPGLSSYEQYF
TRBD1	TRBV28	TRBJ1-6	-	TGTGCCAGCAGTTTAGGGGCAGGGGGCTCCTATAATTCACCCCTCCACTTT	CASSLGAGGSYNSPLHF
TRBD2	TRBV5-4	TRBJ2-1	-	TGTGCCAGCAGCGGAACTAGCGGGGGGGCCCATGAGCAGTTCTTC	CASSGTSGGAHEQFF
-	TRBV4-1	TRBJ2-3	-	TGCGCCAGTGGGGGGCTACCTTTAACAGATACGCAGTATTTT	CASGGLPLTDTQYF
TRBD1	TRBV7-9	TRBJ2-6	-	TGTGCCAGCAGCGGAGGGACAGGGAGGTCTGGGGCCAACGTCCTGACTTTC	CASSGGTGRSGANVLTF
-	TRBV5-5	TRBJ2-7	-	TGTGCCAGCAGCTTGGAAAGGGCTATGGCCTACGAGCAGTACTTC	CASSLERAMAYEQYF
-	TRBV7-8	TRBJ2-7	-	TGTGCCAGCAGCTTAATCCGGACCTCCTACGAGCAGTACTTC	CASSLIRTSYEQYF
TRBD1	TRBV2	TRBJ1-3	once	TGTGCCAGCAGTGTCGACAGGGGGCCGGGAAACACCATATATTTT	CASSVDRGPGNTIYF
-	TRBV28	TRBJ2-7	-	TGTGCCAGCAGTTATACAGATTCCTACGAGCAGTACTTC	CASSYTDSYEQYF
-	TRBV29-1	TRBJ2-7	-	TGCAGCGTTGAAGCTCTAGGGGGGCCAGGCTACGAGCAGTACTTC	CSVEALGGPGYEQYF
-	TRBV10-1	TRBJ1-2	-	TGCGCCAGCAGTGAGTTCAGGGGAGATGGCTACACCTTC	CASSEFRGDGYTF
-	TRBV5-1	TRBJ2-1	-	TGCGCCAGCAGCTTCCTAGCGAATAAAAAGGATGAGCAGTTCTTC	CASSFLANKKDEQFF
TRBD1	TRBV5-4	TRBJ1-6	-	TGTGCCAGCAGCGGGACAGGGAGAGAGTCACCCCTCCACTTT	CASSGTGRESPLHF
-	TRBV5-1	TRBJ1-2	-	TGCGCCAGCAGCACCGGGACGGATGGCTACACCTTC	CASSTGTDGYTF
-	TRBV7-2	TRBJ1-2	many	TGTGCCAGCAGCCCTCAGACAGGAGACTATGGCTACACCTTC	CASSPQTGDYGYTF
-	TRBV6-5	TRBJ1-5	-	TGTGCCAGTAGACGAAGTGGGGATAGCAATCAGCCCCAGCATTTT	CASRRSGDSNQPQHF
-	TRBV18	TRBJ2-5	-	TGTGCCAGCTCACCGAACAGGAGATCAGAGACCCAGTACTTC	CASSPNRRSETQYF
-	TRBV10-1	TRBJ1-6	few	TGCGCCAGCAGTGGGACAGCGGGTTCACCCCTCCACTTT	CASSGTAGSPLHF
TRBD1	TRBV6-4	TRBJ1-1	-	TGTGCCAGCAGAGATACTGACAGGGCCACTGAAGCTTTCTTT	CASRDTDRATEAFF
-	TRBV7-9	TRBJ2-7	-	TGTGCCAGCAGCTTAACCCAGTTAGACACCTTCTACGAGCAGTACTTC	CASSLTQLDTFYEQYF
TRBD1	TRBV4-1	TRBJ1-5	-	TGCGCCAGCAGCAACACAGGGGGGCAAGGTCAGCCCCAGCATTTT	CASSNTGGQGQPQHF
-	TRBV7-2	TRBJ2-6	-	TGTGCCAGCAGCTTAACCCCCGGGACACCTTCTGGGGCCAACGTCCTGACTTTC	CASSLTPGTPSGANVLTF
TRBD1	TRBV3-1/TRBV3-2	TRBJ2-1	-	TGTGCCAGCAGCCCGAGGGCAGGACAGGGGATCAATGAGCAGTTCTTC	CASSPRAGQGINEQFF
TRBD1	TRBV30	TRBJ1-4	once	TGTGCCTGGCGGACCGGGACAGATTATGAAAAACTGTTTTTT	CAWRTGTDYEKLFF
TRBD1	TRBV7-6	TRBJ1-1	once	TGTGCCAGCAGCTCTAACAGGGGAATGAACACTGAAGCTTTCTTT	CASSSNRGMNTEAFF
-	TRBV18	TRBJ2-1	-	TGTGCCAGCTCACCAGTTTTGGGGGGATACGAGCAGTTCTTC	CASSPVLGGYEQFF
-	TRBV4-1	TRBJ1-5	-	TGCGCCAGCAGCCAAGGGCACCAGACATATAGCAATCAGCCCCAGCATTTT	CASSQGHQTYSNQPQHF
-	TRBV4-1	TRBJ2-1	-	TGCGCCAGCAGCCTTATTTCGGGGGCCTATCCTTACAATGAGCAGTTCTTC	CASSLISGAYPYNEQFF
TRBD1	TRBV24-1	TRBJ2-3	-	TGTGCCACAACGGGACAGGGGGCAGCAGATACGCAGTATTTT	CATTGQGAADTQYF
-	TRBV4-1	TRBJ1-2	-	TGCGCCAGCAGCCAAGAAGGGGTGCCCTATGGCTACACCTTC	CASSQEGVPYGYTF
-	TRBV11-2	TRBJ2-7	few	TGTGCCAGCAGCTTAGCGTCGTCAGGGAGTATCTACGAGCAGTACTTC	CASSLASSGSIYEQYF
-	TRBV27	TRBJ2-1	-	TGTGCCAGCCAAAACTCGGTGGGGGGCGCCATCACGATTAATGAGCAGTTCTTC	CASQNSVGGAITINEQFF
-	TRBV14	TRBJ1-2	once	TGTGCCAGCAGCCAAGTTCGAGGGTATGGCTACACCTTC	CASSQVRGYGYTF
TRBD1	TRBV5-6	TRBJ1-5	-	TGTGCCAGCAGCTTGACAGGGGGCCAGCCCCAGCATTTT	CASSLTGGQPQHF
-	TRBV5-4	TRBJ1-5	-	TGTGCCAGCAGCACGGGAGGCCAGCAGCCCCAGCATTTT	CASSTGGQQPQHF
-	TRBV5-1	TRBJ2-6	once	TGCGCCAGCAGCTTGAGAACCTCTGGGGCCAACGTCCTGACTTTC	CASSLRTSGANVLTF
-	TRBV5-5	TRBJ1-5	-	TGTGCCAGCAGCTTGGCCGGCAGGGTGGGCAATCAGCCCCAGCATTTT	CASSLAGRVGNQPQHF
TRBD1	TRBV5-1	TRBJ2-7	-	TGCGCCAGCAGCTTGGTCCGGGACAGCTCCTACGAGCAGTACTTC	CASSLVRDSSYEQYF
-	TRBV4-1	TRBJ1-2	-	TGCGCCAGCAGCCAAATCTCAGGGGATGGCTACACCTTC	CASSQISGDGYTF
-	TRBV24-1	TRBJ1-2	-	TGTGCCACCAGTGATTCGGTCGGGGGTGGCTACACCTTC	CATSDSVGGGYTF
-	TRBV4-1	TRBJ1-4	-	TGCGCCAGCAGCCTGGGGGGGTTGGGTGAAAAACTGTTTTTT	CASSLGGLGEKLFF
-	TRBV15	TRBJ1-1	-	TGTGCCACCAGCACCTCAGGCAGAAACACTGAAGCTTTCTTT	CATSTSGRNTEAFF
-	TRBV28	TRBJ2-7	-	TGTGCCAGCAGTTTCTCACAGGGAGACGAGCAGTACTTC	CASSFSQGDEQYF
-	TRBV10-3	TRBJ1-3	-	TGTGCCATCAGTGACGGGGCTGGAAACACCATATATTTT	CAISDGAGNTIYF